Below, 7 T cell receptor beta chains from the same sample are listed, as sequenced in a study of Graves' ophthalmopathy and Graves' hyperthyroidism. The study amplified TCR beta CDR3 regions using RNA transcripts. Scientists carried out first-round RT-PCR using HTBI primers and then a second-round multiplex PCR. TCRdb re-called the multiplex PCR reads through MiXCR, storing one row per CDR3 protein. The sample holds over 500,000 distinct CDR3 sequences, around a fifth seen once. Sequencing was carried out using peripheral blood. Receptors were obtained from a young woman with stable Graves' hyperthyroidism. Some clones in this sample may be carry-over from other donors' samples.

Points on this clonotype: A much bigger clone sits one base away, suggesting this may be a read error. The chain employs TRBV6-5 and TRBJ1-1; tentatively, D is TRBD1 (6 bases). V was trimmed by 6 bases and J by 3 bases, leaving 11 bases between them. This CDR3 is 13 amino acids long. Germline V gene data show CDR1 as MNHEY and CDR2 as SVGAGI. The CDR3 DNA sequence: TGTGCCAGCAGCTACCAGGGGTACACTGAAGCTTTCTTT. Residues: CASSYQGYTEAFF.

This rearrangement joins TRBV6-1 to TRBJ1-2; TRBD1 aligns across 7 bases. The CDR3 has 11 amino acids. The J segment lost 6 bases and the V segment lost 10 bases, leaving 5 bases of the junction unmatched. Germline-derived CDR1 and CDR2 are MNHNS and SASEGT. CDR3 in amino acids: CATQGGDGYTF. CDR3 bases: TGTGCCACCCAGGGGGGGGATGGCTACACCTTC.

The chain links TRBV3-1 to TRBJ2-5, with a possible D match to TRBD2 (6 bases). Trimming removed 0 bases from V and 4 bases from J, with 12 bases in between. Germline V gives CDR1 LGHDT, CDR2 YNNKEL (reference sequence). The CDR3 covers 15 residues. The CDR3 coding sequence is TGTGCCAGCAGCCAAGATCGTGGACTACTAGAGACCCAGTACTTC. Amino acid sequence: CASSQDRGLLETQYF.

Worth noting for this clonotype: A much larger clone is a single base away; this may be a read error. Without the conserved terminal phenylalanine or tryptophan, this CDR3 likely stems from a read error. The chain joins TRBV5-1 to TRBJ1-1; maybe TRBD1 (6 bases). There are 16 residues in the CDR3. V gave up 4 bases and J gave up 5 bases, with 21 bases separating them. Germline loops: CDR1 SGHRS, CDR2 YFSETQ. The CDR3, as DNA: TGCGCCAGCAGCCCCAATCCGGAGGGGGGGGCTACTGAAGCTTTCTTG. Amino acids: CASSPNPEGGATEAFL.

This rearrangement joins TRBV6-1 to TRBJ1-1; D not resolved. This CDR3 contains 12 residues. From germline, CDR1 is MNHNS and CDR2 SASEGT. The ends were cut back, 10 bases at V and 0 bases at J, with 9 bases in the middle. Here the CDR3 reads CAISAVNTEAFF. The CDR3 DNA reads TGTGCCATCTCGGCAGTGAACACTGAAGCTTTCTTT.

This clonotype was seen ten or more times. This chain joins TRBV6-1 and TRBJ1-2; the match to TRBD1 covers 7 bases. CDR3 size: 15 residues. Germline CDR1 reads MNHNS; CDR2 reads SASEGT. Unmatched junction bases numbered 8, after V lost 3 bases and J lost 4 bases. The CDR3 reads CASSDWQGGPYGYTF. For the CDR3, the DNA is TGTGCCAGCAGTGACTGGCAGGGGGGTCCCTATGGCTACACCTTC.

This clonotype appeared many times. The chain links TRBV19 to TRBJ2-7; perhaps TRBD2 as D (6 bases). The CDR3 contains 16 residues. CDR1 and CDR2 from the germline V gene are LNHDA and SQIVND (reference sequence). Trimming cost V 6 bases and J 0 bases, with 18 bases left between them. CDR3 region: CASSPRGSSGSYEQYF. The CDR3 DNA reads TGTGCCAGTAGCCCGCGGGGATCCTCCGGCTCCTACGAGCAGTACTTC.